These 4 T cell receptor beta chains were sequenced from one sample in a study of shared clonotypes between healthy human individuals. Produced via immunoSEQ multiplex PCR; TCRdb's table is partial and in-frame only. The data hold about 1,500,000 clones, with roughly 96% observed a single time. The sequencing sample was made of naive CD4+ T cells sorted from blood. Subset indicated: CD45RA+ positively selected. These receptors were taken from a man younger than 40 in good health.

The chain couples TRBV27 to TRBJ2-1, with D hard to call. The CDR3 spans 19 residues. The V gene lost 7 bases and the J gene lost 3 bases, with 28 bases spanning the gap. Germline V gene data show CDR1 as MNHEY and CDR2 as SMNVEV (reference sequence). The CDR3 nucleotides are TGTGCCAGCATTCCCCCCCGGACCGCGCGGAGTCCCCTCTACAATGAGCAGTTCTTC. It is translated as CASIPPRTARSPLYNEQFF.

This clone is a singleton in its sample. The V gene is TRBV28, the J gene TRBJ1-1, with D possibly matching TRBD1 (5 bases). The CDR3 spans 15 residues. V was cut by 7 bases and J by 8 bases, with 23 bases left in between. Germline CDR1 MDHEN, CDR2 SYDVKM. CDR3 protein: CASTENRGITSEAFF. The CDR3 DNA reads TGTGCCAGCACCGAAAATAGGGGAATCACTTCCGAAGCTTTCTTT.

This chain joins TRBV5-1 and TRBJ2-1, with TRBD2 identical over 7 bases. CDR1 is SGHRS and CDR2 is YFSETQ in the germline V gene. The ends lost 2 bases at V and 7 bases at J; junction bases unmatched: 15. The CDR3 loop spans 17 amino acids. For the CDR3, the DNA is TGCGCCAGCAGCTTCAGGCACCACCTCGGGGGGTCAAATGAGCAGTTCTTC. Translation: CASSFRHHLGGSNEQFF.

The V call is TRBV14, the J call TRBJ2-1, with TRBD2 matching 7 bases. The CDR3 extends over 16 amino acids. The V segment lost 1 base and the J segment 8 bases; nucleotides outside the gene matches: 11. Germline-derived CDR1 and CDR2 are SGHDN and FVKESK. CDR3 amino acids: CASSQGNRDYIHEQFF. The CDR3 DNA reads as TGTGCCAGCAGCCAAGGCAACCGGGACTATATACATGAGCAGTTCTTC.